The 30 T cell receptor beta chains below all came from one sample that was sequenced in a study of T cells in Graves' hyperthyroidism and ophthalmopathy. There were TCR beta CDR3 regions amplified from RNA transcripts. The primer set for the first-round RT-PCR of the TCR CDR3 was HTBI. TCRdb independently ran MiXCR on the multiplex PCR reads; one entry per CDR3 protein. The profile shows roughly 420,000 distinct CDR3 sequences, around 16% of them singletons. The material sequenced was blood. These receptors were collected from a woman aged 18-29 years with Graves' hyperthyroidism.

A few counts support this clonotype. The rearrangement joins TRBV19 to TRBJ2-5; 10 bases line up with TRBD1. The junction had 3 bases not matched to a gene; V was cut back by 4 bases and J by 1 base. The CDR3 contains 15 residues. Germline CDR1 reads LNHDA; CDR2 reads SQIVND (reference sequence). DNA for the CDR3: TGTGCCAGTAGTACCCGGGACAGGGGCCAAGAGACCCAGTACTTC. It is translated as CASSTRDRGQETQYF.

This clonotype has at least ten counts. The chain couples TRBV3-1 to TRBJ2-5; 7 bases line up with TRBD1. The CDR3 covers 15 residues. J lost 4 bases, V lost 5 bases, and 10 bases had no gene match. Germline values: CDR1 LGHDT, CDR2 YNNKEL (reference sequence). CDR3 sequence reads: CASSTRGNRGETQYF. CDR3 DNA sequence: TGTGCCAGCAGCACCCGAGGAAACAGGGGAGAGACCCAGTACTTC.

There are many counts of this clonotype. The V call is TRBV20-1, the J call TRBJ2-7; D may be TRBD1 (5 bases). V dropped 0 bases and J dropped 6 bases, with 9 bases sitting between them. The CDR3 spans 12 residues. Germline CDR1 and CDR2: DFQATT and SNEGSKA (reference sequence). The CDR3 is CSARDVTVEQYF. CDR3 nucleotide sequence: TGCAGTGCTAGAGATGTGACAGTCGAGCAGTACTTC.

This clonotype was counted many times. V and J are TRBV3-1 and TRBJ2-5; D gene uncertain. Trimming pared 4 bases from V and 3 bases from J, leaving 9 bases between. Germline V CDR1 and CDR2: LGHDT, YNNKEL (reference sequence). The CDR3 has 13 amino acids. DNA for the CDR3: TGTGCCAGCAGCCGAGGACGGAAAGAGACCCAGTACTTC. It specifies CASSRGRKETQYF.

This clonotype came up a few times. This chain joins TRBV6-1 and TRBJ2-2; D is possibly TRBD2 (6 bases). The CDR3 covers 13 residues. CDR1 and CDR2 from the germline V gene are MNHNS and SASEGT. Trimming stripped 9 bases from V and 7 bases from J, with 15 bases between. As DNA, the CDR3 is TGTGCCAGTCGTCGGGGGTGGTTCGGGGAGCTGTTTTTT. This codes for CASRRGWFGELFF.

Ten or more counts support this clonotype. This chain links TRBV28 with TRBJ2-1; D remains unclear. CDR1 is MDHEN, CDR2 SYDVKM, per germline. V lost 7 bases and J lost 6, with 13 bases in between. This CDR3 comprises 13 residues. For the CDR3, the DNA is TGTGCCAGCAACGAGCAAATAGGCAATGAGCAGTTCTTC. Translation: CASNEQIGNEQFF.

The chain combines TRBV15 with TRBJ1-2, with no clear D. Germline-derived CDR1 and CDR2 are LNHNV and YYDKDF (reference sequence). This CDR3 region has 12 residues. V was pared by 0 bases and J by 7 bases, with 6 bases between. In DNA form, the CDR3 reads TGTGCCACCAGCAGAGATTCGGGTGGCTACACCTTC. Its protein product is CATSRDSGGYTF.

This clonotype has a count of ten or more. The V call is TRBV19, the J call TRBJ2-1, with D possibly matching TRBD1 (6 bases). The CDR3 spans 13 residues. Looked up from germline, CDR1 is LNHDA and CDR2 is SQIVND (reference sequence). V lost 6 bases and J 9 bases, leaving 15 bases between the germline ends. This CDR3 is CASRWTVQGEQFF. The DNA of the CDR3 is TGTGCCAGTAGGTGGACAGTACAAGGTGAGCAGTTCTTC.

In nucleotides, the CDR3 is TGTGCCAGCAGTTATCAGGACAAGAACTATGGCTACACCTTC. It codes for CASSYQDKNYGYTF. The rearrangement joins TRBV6-1 to TRBJ1-2; TRBD1 is a possible D gene (5 bases). V lost 5 bases and J 2 bases, leaving 12 bases between the germline ends. The CDR3 contains 14 residues. Germline assignment: CDR1 MNHNS and CDR2 SASEGT.

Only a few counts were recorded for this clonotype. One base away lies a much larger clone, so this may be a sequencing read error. The CDR3 DNA reads TGTGCCAGCAGTTCGGTTGAGATTGGGGTGACAGGACTTAGCTCCTACAATGAGCAGTTCTTC. As protein: CASSSVEIGVTGLSSYNEQFF. This chain joins TRBV5-5 and TRBJ2-1; the D gene is possibly TRBD1 (6 bases). V lost 5 bases and J lost 0, with 30 bases in between. The CDR3 spans 21 residues. Germline V gene lookup returns CDR1 SGHKS and CDR2 YYEKEE (reference sequence).

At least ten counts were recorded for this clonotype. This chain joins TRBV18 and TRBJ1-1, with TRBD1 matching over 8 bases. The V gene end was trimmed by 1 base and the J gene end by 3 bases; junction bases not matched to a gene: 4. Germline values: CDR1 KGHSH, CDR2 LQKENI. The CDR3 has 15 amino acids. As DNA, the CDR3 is TGTGCCAGCTCACCACTACCGACAGGGGACACTGAAGCTTTCTTT. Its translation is CASSPLPTGDTEAFF.

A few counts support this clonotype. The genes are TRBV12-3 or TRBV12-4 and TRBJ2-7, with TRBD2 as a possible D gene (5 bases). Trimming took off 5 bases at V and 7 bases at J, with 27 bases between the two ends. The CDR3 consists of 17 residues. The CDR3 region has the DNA TGTGCCAGCAGTGGCCCCGGTGCAGACTCCGGCTCGGGGGAGCAGTACTTC. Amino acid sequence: CASSGPGADSGSGEQYF.

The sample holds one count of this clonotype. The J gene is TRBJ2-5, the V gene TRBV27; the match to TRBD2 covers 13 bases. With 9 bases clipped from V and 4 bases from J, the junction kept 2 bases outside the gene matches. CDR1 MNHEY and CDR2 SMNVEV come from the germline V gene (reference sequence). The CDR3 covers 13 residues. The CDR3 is CARGLAGIETQYF. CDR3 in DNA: TGTGCCAGGGGACTAGCGGGAATAGAGACCCAGTACTTC.

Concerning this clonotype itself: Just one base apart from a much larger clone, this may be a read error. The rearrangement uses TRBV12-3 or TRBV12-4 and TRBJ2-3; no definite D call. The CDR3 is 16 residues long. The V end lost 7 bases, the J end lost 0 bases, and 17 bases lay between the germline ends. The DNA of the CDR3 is TGTGCCAGCACCAATCCGCTGGGGTCAAGCACAGATACGCAGTATTTT. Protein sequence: CASTNPLGSSTDTQYF.

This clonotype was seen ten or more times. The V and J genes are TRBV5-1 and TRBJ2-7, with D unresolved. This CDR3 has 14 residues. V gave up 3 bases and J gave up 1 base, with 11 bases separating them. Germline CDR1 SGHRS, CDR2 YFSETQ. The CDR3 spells CASSYTPRSYEQYF. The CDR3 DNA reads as TGCGCCAGCAGCTACACGCCGAGGTCCTACGAGCAGTACTTC.

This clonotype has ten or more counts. This CDR3 is CASSPISSGEVNGYTF. CDR3 bases: TGTGCCAGCAGCCCCATATCGTCAGGGGAAGTAAATGGCTACACCTTC. The J gene is TRBJ1-2, the V gene TRBV3-1, with D tentatively TRBD1 (6 bases). Germline V gives CDR1 LGHDT, CDR2 YNNKEL (reference sequence). The CDR3 spans 16 residues. The ends were cut back, 4 bases at V and 6 bases at J, with 21 bases in the middle.

DNA of the CDR3: TGTGCCAGCAGCTTGGCCATCGGGACAGGGGTCAATGAGCAGTTCTTC. Amino acids: CASSLAIGTGVNEQFF. This chain connects TRBV5-4 to TRBJ2-1, with 10 bases identical to TRBD1. The germline CDR1 and CDR2 sequences are SGHNT and YYREEE (reference sequence). The CDR3 length is 16 residues. J was trimmed by 6 bases and V by 0 bases; bases with no gene match: 6. Filled out from reference TRBV5-4 and TRBJ2-1, the complete variable domain reads ETGVTQSPTHLIKTRGQQVTLRCSSQSGHNTVSWYQQALGQGPQFIFQYYREEENGRGNFPPRFSGLQFPNYSSELNVNALELDDSALYLCASSLAIGTGVNEQFFGPGTRLTVL.

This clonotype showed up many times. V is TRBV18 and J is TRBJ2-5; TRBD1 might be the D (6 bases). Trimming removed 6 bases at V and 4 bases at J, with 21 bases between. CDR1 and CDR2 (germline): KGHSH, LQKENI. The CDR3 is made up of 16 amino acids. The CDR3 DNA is TGTGCCAGCTCTGACGATCGAGGCCAGGGGCGAGAGACCCAGTACTTC. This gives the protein CASSDDRGQGRETQYF.

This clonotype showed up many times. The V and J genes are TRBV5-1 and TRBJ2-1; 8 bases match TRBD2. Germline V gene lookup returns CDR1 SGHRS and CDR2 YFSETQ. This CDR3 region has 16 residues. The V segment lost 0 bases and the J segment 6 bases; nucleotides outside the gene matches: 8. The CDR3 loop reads CASSLDGGRPFNEQFF. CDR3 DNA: TGCGCCAGCAGCTTGGACGGCGGGAGGCCCTTCAATGAGCAGTTCTTC.

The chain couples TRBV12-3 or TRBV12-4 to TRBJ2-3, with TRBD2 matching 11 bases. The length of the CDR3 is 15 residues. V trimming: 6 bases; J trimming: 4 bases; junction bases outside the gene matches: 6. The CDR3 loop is CASRVSGGAPDTQYF. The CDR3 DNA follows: TGTGCCAGCAGGGTTAGCGGGGGGGCACCAGATACGCAGTATTTT.

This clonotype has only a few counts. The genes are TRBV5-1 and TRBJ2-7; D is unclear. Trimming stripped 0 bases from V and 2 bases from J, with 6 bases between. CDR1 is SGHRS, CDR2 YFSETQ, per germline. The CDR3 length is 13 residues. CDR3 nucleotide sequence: TGCGCCAGCAGCTTGGACAAGACCTACGAGCAGTACTTC. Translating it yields CASSLDKTYEQYF.

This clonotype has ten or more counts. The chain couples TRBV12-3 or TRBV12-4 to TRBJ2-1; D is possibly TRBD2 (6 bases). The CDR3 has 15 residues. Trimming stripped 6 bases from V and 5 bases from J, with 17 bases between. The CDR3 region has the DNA TGTGCCAGCAGGCTTCGGACCGGGGGTGACAATGAGCAGTTCTTC. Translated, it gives CASRLRTGGDNEQFF.

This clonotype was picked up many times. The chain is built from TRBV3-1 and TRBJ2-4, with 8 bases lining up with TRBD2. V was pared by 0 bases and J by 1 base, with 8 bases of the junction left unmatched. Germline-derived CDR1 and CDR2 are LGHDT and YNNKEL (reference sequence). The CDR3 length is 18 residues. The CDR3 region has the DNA TGTGCCAGCAGCCAAGAAGGGTCAGCGGGAGTTGCCAAAAACATTCAGTACTTC. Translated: CASSQEGSAGVAKNIQYF.

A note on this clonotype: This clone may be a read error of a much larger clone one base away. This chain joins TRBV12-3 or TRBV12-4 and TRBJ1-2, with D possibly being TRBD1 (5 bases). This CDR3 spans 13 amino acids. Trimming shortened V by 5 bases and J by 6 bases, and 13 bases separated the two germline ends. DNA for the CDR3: TGTGCCAGCAGTCCGGGCAGGGTGGATGGCTACACCTTC. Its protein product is CASSPGRVDGYTF.

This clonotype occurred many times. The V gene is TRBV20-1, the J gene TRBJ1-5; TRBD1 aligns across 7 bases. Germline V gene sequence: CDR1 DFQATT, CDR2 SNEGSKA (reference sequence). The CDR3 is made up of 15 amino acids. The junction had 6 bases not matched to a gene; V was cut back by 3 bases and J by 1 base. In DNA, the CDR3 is TGCAGTGCTAGTTATCCGGGACAGAGCAATCAGCCCCAGCATTTT. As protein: CSASYPGQSNQPQHF.

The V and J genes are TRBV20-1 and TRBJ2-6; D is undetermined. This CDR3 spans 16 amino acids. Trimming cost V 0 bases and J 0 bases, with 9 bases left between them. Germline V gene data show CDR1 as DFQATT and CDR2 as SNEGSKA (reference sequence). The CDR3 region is CSAREDGTSGANVLTF. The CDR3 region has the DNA TGCAGTGCTAGAGAGGACGGTACCTCTGGGGCCAACGTCCTGACTTTC.

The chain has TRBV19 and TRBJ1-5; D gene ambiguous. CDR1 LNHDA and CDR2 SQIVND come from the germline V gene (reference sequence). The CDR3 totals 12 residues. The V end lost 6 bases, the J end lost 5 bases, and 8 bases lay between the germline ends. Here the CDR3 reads CASRVHHQPQHF. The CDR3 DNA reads TGTGCCAGTAGGGTACACCATCAGCCCCAGCATTTT.

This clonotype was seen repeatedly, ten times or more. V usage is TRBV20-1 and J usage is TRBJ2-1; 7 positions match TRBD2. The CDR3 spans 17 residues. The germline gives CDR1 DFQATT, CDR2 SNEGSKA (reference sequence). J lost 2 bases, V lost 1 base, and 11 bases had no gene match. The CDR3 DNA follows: TGCAGTGCTAGAGGTTTGGGGGGGGGGTCAGCCTACAATGAGCAGTTCTTC. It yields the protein CSARGLGGGSAYNEQFF.

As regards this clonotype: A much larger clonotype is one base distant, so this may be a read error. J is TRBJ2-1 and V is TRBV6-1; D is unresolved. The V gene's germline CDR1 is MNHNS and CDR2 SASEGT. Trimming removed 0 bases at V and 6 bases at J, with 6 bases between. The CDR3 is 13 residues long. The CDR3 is CASSEARRNEQFF. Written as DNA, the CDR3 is TGTGCCAGCAGTGAAGCGAGGCGCAATGAGCAGTTCTTC.

The CDR3 region has the DNA TGTGCCAGTAGTATGGTTTTAGGGCTAGCGGGCGCGGGAACCTACGAGCAGTACTTC. It yields the protein CASSMVLGLAGAGTYEQYF. The chain combines TRBV19 with TRBJ2-7; 8 positions match TRBD2. The CDR3 contains 19 residues. Germline V lookup: CDR1 LNHDA, CDR2 SQIVND (reference sequence). V lost 3 bases, J lost 2 bases, and 18 bases stayed unmatched. Using reference TRBV19 and TRBJ2-7 for the parts outside the CDR3, the full variable domain is DGGITQSPKYLFRKEGQNVTLSCEQNLNHDAMYWYRQDPGQGLRLIYYSQIVNDFQKGDIAEGYSVSREKKESFPLTVTSAQKNPTAFYLCASSMVLGLAGAGTYEQYFGPGTRLTVT.